This T cell receptor beta chain was sequenced for a study of cytotoxic CD8 clonotypes in ibrutinib-treated CLL (dated by TCRdb to about 2021). In terms of the full investigation: The cohort had 11 relapsed/refractory and under 16 treatment-naive patients; some 17 were IGHV unmutated. Responses were partial in around 24 patients and complete in 2; after median approximately 69 months follow-up, roughly 14 stayed in remission and roughly twelve progressed. Response samples were taken after a median of approximately 12 months on treatment, ranging from roughly 6 to 36 months. An average of around 250,000 productive templates and tens of thousands of productive rearrangements was obtained per sample. Longitudinal samples were available for 26 of the 86 trial participants. Cryopreserved peripheral blood mononuclear cells were obtained before treatment, at response, and at either sustained remission or disease progression.

General conclusions and limits of the study: At baseline, clonality was higher than in age-matched healthy donors and showed a strong correlation with circulating CD8+ T-cell counts. At ibrutinib response clonality went up, during sustained remission it held steady, and at progression it dropped back toward baseline. Sampling times were not matched between sustained-remission and progressing patients, and lymph node repertoires were not studied. Public clonotypes were found to be uncommon and were observed to contract or remain stable during treatment; the increase in clonality was shown to reflect expansion of private clonotypes at ibrutinib response.

This clone was seen only a few times. It lacks a known antigen. No much larger clonotype is one base removed from it; base qualities were not supplied. For TCR beta library preparation, roughly 2.1 micrograms of genomic DNA were isolated from cryopreserved PBMCs. Longitudinal blood samples from CLL patients on ibrutinib monotherapy underwent high-throughput TCR beta sequencing. The patients took part in an open-label, single-center phase 2 trial of ibrutinib monotherapy. CDR1 is given as LNHNV and CDR2 as YYDKDF, both from the germline V gene (reference sequence). Taken from cysteine to phenylalanine, the CDR3 has 16 residues. Just CDR3 DNA is preserved here, 48 bases in frame from base 1. Trimmed from V: 2 bases; trimmed from J: 4 bases; junction bases lacking a gene match: 10. On a MiSeq, deep resolution sequencing aimed for a depth between 1 in 1 million and 1 in 200,000 T cells, with each clonotype covered approximately 10x on average. The immunoSEQ hsTCRB Kit was used to generate TCR beta libraries. Regarding the original processing steps: The data were analyzed with ImmunoSEQ Analyzer and ImmunoSEQ Data Assistant, and V, D and J gene assignments followed IMGT definitions. Clonality, which ranges from 0 to 1, was calculated as one minus the normalized Shannon entropy of productive rearrangement frequencies. Public clonotype analysis was restricted to overrepresented clonotypes comprising at least 0.05% of each patient's repertoire. Some 13 age-matched healthy donor repertoires from immuneACCESS served as clonality controls. TCRdb took this table from immuneACCESS and kept in-frame rearrangements with V and J called. Such tables lack part of the clones; where checked against another copy, unresolved V genes explain under half of the gap, and the rest is unexplained. V and J calls plus clone size are reproduced from that table; the DNA served to infer D and trimming. The sample yields about 30,000 clones; 62% were counted once. The ten largest clonotypes hold approximately 15% of the sample.

The sequence was obtained from a human donor with chronic lymphocytic leukemia. The sequence joins TRBV15 to TRBJ1-2, with 7 bases matching TRBD1. The specimen comprised PBMCs, sampled before ibrutinib treatment. The CDR3 has the sequence CATSRFGAGQSYGYTF. DNA sequence: TGTGCCACCAGCAGATTTGGCGCGGGACAGAGCTATGGCTACACCTTC.